Presented here are 17 T cell receptor beta chains from one specimen sequenced in a study of regulatory T cells in long-lasting Graves disease. The authors built TCR beta libraries using iRepertoire HTBI primers and Arm-PCR of CDR3 regions. TCRdb used MiXCR to reprocess the multiplex PCR reads, holding one entry per CDR3 protein. The table records 550,000 to 600,000 distinct CDR3 sequences, 16% of them present only once. Time point meaning: newly diagnosed GD, antithyroid drugs for less than 3 months. PBMCs were the source of the RNA used for TCR sequencing. Another study also made use of these data, one on T cells in Graves' hyperthyroidism and ophthalmopathy.

The sample in question was peripheral blood mononuclear cells (PBMCs), obtained at new diagnosis, from a patient treated with antithyroid drugs. The receptors shown here come from a man between 18 and 29 years old with Graves disease.

This clonotype was counted ten times or more. This chain links TRBV29-1 with TRBJ2-7, with 10 bases fitting TRBD1. V shed 3 bases and J 4 bases; nucleotides not matched to a gene: 6. From germline, CDR1 is SQVTM and CDR2 ANQGSEA. The CDR3 length is 14 residues. The CDR3 DNA sequence: TGCAGCGTTGAGAGACAGGGGGCGGCTTACGAGCAGTACTTC. This gives the protein CSVERQGAAYEQYF.

The genes are TRBV2 and TRBJ1-4; D is perhaps TRBD1 (5 bases). Germline V gene data show CDR1 as SNHLY and CDR2 as FYNNEI. The CDR3 spans 15 residues. Trimming removed 7 bases at V and 1 base at J, with 13 bases between. This CDR3 reads CASKPSGGTNEKLFF. DNA for the CDR3: TGTGCCAGCAAACCTTCGGGGGGAACTAATGAAAAACTGTTTTTT.

This clonotype has a count of ten or more. The gene calls are TRBV9 and TRBJ2-5; 8 bases fit TRBD2. Trimming cost V 4 bases and J 1 base; bases outside gene matches: 12. CDR1 is SGDLS and CDR2 is YYNGEE in the germline V gene. The CDR3 length is 17 residues. The CDR3 bases are TGTGCCAGCAGCACCCGACTAGCGCCTACTCGCCAAGAGACCCAGTACTTC. It translates to CASSTRLAPTRQETQYF.

This clonotype has a count of ten or more. This rearrangement joins TRBV11-2 to TRBJ2-1; D might be TRBD1 (5 bases). Trimming left V 2 bases short and J 13 bases short, with 12 bases between. Germline CDR1 reads SGHAT; CDR2 reads FQNNGV. The CDR3 is 12 residues long. The DNA for the CDR3 is TGTGCCAGCAGCTTATGGACAATGAGACAGTTCTTC. Its translation: CASSLWTMRQFF.

In its sample, this clonotype was seen a few times. V is TRBV5-6 and J is TRBJ1-6, with a possible D match to TRBD1 (5 bases). CDR1 is SGHDT, CDR2 YYEEEE, per germline. The CDR3 is made up of 15 amino acids. V lost 4 bases and J lost 5, with 13 bases in between. The CDR3 reads CASSTRGRNNSPLHF. The CDR3 DNA sequence: TGTGCCAGCAGCACTAGGGGACGGAATAATTCACCCCTCCACTTT.

The chain joins TRBV28 to TRBJ2-3; D is perhaps TRBD2 (6 bases). CDR3 length: 17 residues. Germline CDR1 and CDR2: MDHEN and SYDVKM. V dropped 2 bases and J dropped 5 bases, with 20 bases sitting between them. CDR3 residues: CASSLRAPGLTKDTQYF. CDR3 coding DNA: TGTGCCAGCAGTTTAAGGGCACCGGGACTTACGAAAGATACGCAGTATTTT.

The table lists this clonotype with a few counts. This sequence joins TRBV6-2 or TRBV6-3 and TRBJ2-2; D call uncertain. Germline V lookup: CDR1 MNHEY, CDR2 SVGEGT. The CDR3 totals 14 residues. The V and J ends lost 6 bases and 7 bases respectively, with 15 bases between them. The CDR3 loop reads CASRGLKGGGELFF. The CDR3 bases are TGTGCCAGCAGGGGTCTAAAAGGCGGCGGGGAGCTGTTTTTT.

In its sample, this clonotype was seen many times. This sequence joins TRBV12-3 or TRBV12-4 and TRBJ2-3; 10 bases agree with TRBD2. This CDR3 contains 16 residues. With V trimmed by 4 bases and J by 5 bases, 9 bases remained unmatched. DNA for the CDR3: TGTGCCAGCAGTTCAGCGGGAGGGGACTCAGGAGATACGCAGTATTTT. It is translated as CASSSAGGDSGDTQYF.

This clonotype was detected a few times. In DNA form, the CDR3 reads TGTGCCAGTGGGCAGGGGGCGGTGGACACTGAAGCTTTCTTT. Residues: CASGQGAVDTEAFF. The chain is built from TRBV19 and TRBJ1-1; 8 bases are shared with TRBD1. Germline V gene lookup returns CDR1 LNHDA and CDR2 SQIVND (reference sequence). There are 14 residues in the CDR3. Germline trimming cut 8 bases from V and 3 bases from J; bases unmatched to any gene: 8.

This chain links TRBV10-3 with TRBJ1-4; D perhaps matches TRBD1 (5 bases). Per germline, CDR1 ENHRY and CDR2 SYGVKD. This CDR3 spans 15 amino acids. Deletions cut 6 bases from V and 2 bases from J, with 13 bases between. The CDR3 is CAISELRGTNEKLFF. CDR3 nucleotide sequence: TGTGCCATCAGCGAACTACGGGGGACTAATGAAAAACTGTTTTTT.

The rearrangement joins TRBV11-3 to TRBJ1-1; D possibly corresponds to TRBD1 (5 bases). The CDR3 runs 15 residues. Trimming pared 1 base from V and 4 bases from J, leaving 13 bases between. Germline V lookup: CDR1 SGHNT, CDR2 YENEEA. The CDR3 region is CASSLGDRGTTEAFF. The CDR3 DNA sequence: TGTGCCAGCAGCTTAGGGGACCGCGGGACCACTGAAGCTTTCTTT.

This clonotype has at least ten counts. This chain links TRBV5-1 with TRBJ2-1; 8 positions agree with TRBD2. J lost 9 bases, V lost 1 base, and 9 bases had no gene match. Looked up from germline, CDR1 is SGHRS and CDR2 is YFSETQ. The CDR3 covers 15 residues. DNA of the CDR3: TGCGCCAGCAGCTTGCTGAGCGGGAGCTCCGTTGAGCAGTTCTTC. Residues: CASSLLSGSSVEQFF.

Many counts were recorded for this clonotype. The gene calls are TRBV6-5 and TRBJ1-2; D is undetermined. CDR1 is MNHEY and CDR2 is SVGAGI in the germline V gene. V lost 4 bases and J lost 3, with 21 bases in between. This CDR3 contains 17 residues. The CDR3 spells CASSSRRDRERDYGYTF. The CDR3 DNA reads as TGTGCCAGCAGTTCTCGTCGGGATAGGGAGAGAGACTATGGCTACACCTTC.

This chain connects TRBV19 to TRBJ2-7, with D hard to call. Germline V gene sequence: CDR1 LNHDA, CDR2 SQIVND (reference sequence). V was cut by 3 bases and J by 1 base, with 10 bases left in between. The length of the CDR3 is 14 residues. The DNA of the CDR3 is TGTGCCAGTAGTATGCGTCTTGGATCCTACGAGCAGTACTTC. This sequence encodes CASSMRLGSYEQYF.

This clonotype was seen many times. V gene TRBV29-1 combines with J gene TRBJ2-2, with TRBD1 as a possible D gene (6 bases). The germline CDR1 and CDR2 sequences are SQVTM and ANQGSEA. The V end was cut by 0 bases, the J end by 8 bases, with 19 bases between. The CDR3 spans 16 residues. The CDR3 region is CSVEDRAGAQPGELFF. DNA of the CDR3: TGCAGCGTTGAAGATAGGGCAGGGGCTCAACCAGGGGAGCTGTTTTTT.

The table lists this clonotype with a few counts. This chain joins TRBV20-1 and TRBJ1-5; 7 bases align to TRBD1. Germline CDR1 is DFQATT and CDR2 is SNEGSKA (reference sequence). V dropped 6 bases and J dropped 2; count of bases not matched to a gene: 13. This CDR3 contains 16 residues. CDR3 sequence (DNA): TGCAGTGCCCTACCCGACAGGGCTTATGGCAATCAGCCCCAGCATTTT. Amino acids: CSALPDRAYGNQPQHF.

This clonotype was counted at least ten times. The gene calls are TRBV18 and TRBJ2-3, with 7 bases fitting TRBD1. Germline V gene data show CDR1 as KGHSH and CDR2 as LQKENI. The CDR3 covers 15 residues. V shed 5 bases, J shed 2 bases, and the junction held 7 bases outside the gene matches. CDR3 bases: TGTGCCAGCTCAATGGACAGGACCTTCACAGATACGCAGTATTTT. This gives the protein CASSMDRTFTDTQYF.